These 6 T cell receptor beta chains were all obtained from the same sample, sequenced in a study of CD8+ T cells in alopecia areata. Extraction and reverse transcription of RNA yielded cDNA as the sequencing template. Generated by immunoSEQ multiplex PCR, the TCRdb table keeps only in-frame clones and is missing some. The data contain around 110,000 clones, about 59% of them singletons. The treatment: oral pan-JAK inhibitor, 5-10 mg twice daily. The specimen was CD8+ T cells sorted from blood, collected at week 24, from a patient treated with tofacitinib. The receptors here all came from a human donor with alopecia areata.

The V and J genes are TRBV27 and TRBJ1-1, with 8 bases identical to TRBD1. V lost 6 bases and J lost 14; bases outside the gene matches: 20. CDR3 length: 15 amino acids. CDR1 and CDR2 from the germline V gene are MNHEY and SMNVEV (reference sequence). The CDR3 nucleotides are TGTGCCAGCAGCTATATCGGGACAGGATCCCCGGTATTCTTCTTT. Translating it yields CASSYIGTGSPVFFF.

This clone appeared a few times. The gene calls are TRBV14 and TRBJ2-6; either TRBD1 or TRBD2 may fit D (5 bases each). CDR3 length: 17 amino acids. V lost 0 bases, J lost 0 bases, and 9 bases lay in between. The germline V gene has CDR1 SGHDN and CDR2 FVKESK. The CDR3 sequence is CASSQDWGISGANVLTF. In nucleotides, the CDR3 is TGTGCCAGCAGCCAAGATTGGGGGATCTCTGGGGCCAACGTCCTGACTTTC.

The chain's CDR3 is CASSQLPDTRSGNTIYF. The CDR3 DNA reads as TGCGCCAGCAGCCAGCTACCCGACACCCGCTCTGGAAACACCATATATTTT. This chain uses TRBV4-1 with TRBJ1-3; D not certain. The CDR3 spans 17 residues. Germline V gives CDR1 MGHRA, CDR2 YSYEKL. The germline V and J ends were trimmed by 3 bases and 0 bases, with 15 bases remaining between them.

Remarks on this clone: One junction end disagrees with the germline gene, perhaps due to a read error. The chain links TRBV6-4 to TRBJ2-3; 8 positions match TRBD2. The CDR3 sequence is 15 residues long. Germline CDR1 is MRHNA and CDR2 is SNTAGT. The CDR3 coding sequence is TGTGCCATCAGTCTCACTAGCGGAGCGTCAGATACGCAGTATTTT. Translating gives CAISLTSGASDTQYF.

This clone was counted between two and nine times. This chain uses TRBV29-1 with TRBJ1-2; 12 nucleotides line up with TRBD1. The V segment lost 6 bases and the J segment 6 bases; nucleotides outside the gene matches: 20. This CDR3 has 18 residues. CDR1 SQVTM and CDR2 ANQGSEA come from the germline V gene. The CDR3 here is CSVLTGLSGTGGFNGYTF. The CDR3 DNA follows: TGCAGCGTACTCACTGGGTTGTCCGGGACAGGGGGCTTTAATGGCTACACCTTC. The variable domain in full, completed from reference TRBV29-1 and TRBJ1-2, reads SAVISQKPSRDICQRGTSLTIQCQVDSQVTMMFWYRQQPGQSLTLIATANQGSEATYESGFVIDKFPISRPNLTFSTLTVSNMSPEDSSIYLCSVLTGLSGTGGFNGYTFGSGTRLTVV.

This clone was seen a few times. Here the CDR3 reads CASNSLSGGSPLHF. CDR3 in DNA: TGTGCCAGCAACTCCCTCTCAGGGGGTTCACCCCTCCACTTT. The chain has TRBV6-5 and TRBJ1-6, with 7 nucleotides matching TRBD1. V was pared by 7 bases and J by 9 bases, with 9 bases of the junction left unmatched. CDR1 MNHEY and CDR2 SVGAGI come from the germline V gene. This CDR3 spans 14 amino acids.